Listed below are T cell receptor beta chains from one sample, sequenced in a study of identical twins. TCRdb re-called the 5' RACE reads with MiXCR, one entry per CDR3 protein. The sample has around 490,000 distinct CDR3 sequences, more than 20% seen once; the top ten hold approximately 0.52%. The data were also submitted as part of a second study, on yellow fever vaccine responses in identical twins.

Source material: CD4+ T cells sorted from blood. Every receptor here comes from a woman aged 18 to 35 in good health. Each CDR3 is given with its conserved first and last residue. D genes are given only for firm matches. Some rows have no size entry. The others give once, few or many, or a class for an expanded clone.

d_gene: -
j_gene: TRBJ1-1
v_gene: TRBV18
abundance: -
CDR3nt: TGTGCCAGCTCACTAAAGATACAGGCGAACACTGAAGCTTTCTTT
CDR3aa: CASSLKIQANTEAFF

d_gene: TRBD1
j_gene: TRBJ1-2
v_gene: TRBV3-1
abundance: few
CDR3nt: TGTGCCAGCAGCCCGGACAGGGCGACTAACTATGGCTACACCTTC
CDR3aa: CASSPDRATNYGYTF

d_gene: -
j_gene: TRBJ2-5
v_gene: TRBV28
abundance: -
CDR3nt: TGTGCCAGTACCGACCAACCGGTTGAGACCCAGTACTTC
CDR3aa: CASTDQPVETQYF

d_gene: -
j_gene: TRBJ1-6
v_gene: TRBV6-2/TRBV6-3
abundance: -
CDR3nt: TGTGCCAGCTCAAGGGCTAATTCACCCCTCCACTTT
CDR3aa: CASSRANSPLHF

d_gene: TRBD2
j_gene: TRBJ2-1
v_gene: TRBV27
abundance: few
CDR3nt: TGTGCCAGCAGTTTAGCGGGAGGGTCGGGCAATGAGCAGTTCTTC
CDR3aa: CASSLAGGSGNEQFF

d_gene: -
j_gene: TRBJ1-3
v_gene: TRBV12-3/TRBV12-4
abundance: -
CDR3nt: TGTGCCAGCAGTTTGGGTAGTGCTGGAAACACCATATATTTT
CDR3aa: CASSLGSAGNTIYF

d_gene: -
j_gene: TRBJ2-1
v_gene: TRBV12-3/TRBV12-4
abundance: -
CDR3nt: TGTGCCAGCAGTCAACCGGGGGGCGGATTGGGGAATGAGCAGTTCTTC
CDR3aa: CASSQPGGGLGNEQFF

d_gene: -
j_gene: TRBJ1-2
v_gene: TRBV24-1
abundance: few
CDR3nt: TGTGCCACCAGTGATTCCCCAGGGAGGGATGTTGACTATGGCTACACCTTC
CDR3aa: CATSDSPGRDVDYGYTF

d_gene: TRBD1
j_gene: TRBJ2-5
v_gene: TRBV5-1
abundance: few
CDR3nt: TGCGCCAGCAGCGGATCCGTGACAGGGGGCCCGACCCCCCAAGAGACCCAGTACTTC
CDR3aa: CASSGSVTGGPTPQETQYF

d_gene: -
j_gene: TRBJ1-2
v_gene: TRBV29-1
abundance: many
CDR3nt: TGCAGCGTTGACTCGAGCGGCTACACCTTC
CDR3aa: CSVDSSGYTF

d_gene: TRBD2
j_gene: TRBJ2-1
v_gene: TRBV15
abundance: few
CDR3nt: TGTGCCACCAGCAGAGAACGGACTAGCGGGAGGAATGAGCAGTTCTTC
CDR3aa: CATSRERTSGRNEQFF

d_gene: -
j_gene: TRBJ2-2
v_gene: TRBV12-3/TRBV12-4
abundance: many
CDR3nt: TGTGCCAGCAGTTTTATCAGCACCGGGGAGCTGTTTTTT
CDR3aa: CASSFISTGELFF

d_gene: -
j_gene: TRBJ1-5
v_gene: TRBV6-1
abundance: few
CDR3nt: TGTGCCAGCAGAAGGGACTTCAATCAGCCCCAGCATTTT
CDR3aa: CASRRDFNQPQHF

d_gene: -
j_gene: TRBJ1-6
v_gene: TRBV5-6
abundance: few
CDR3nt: TGTGCCAGCAGCTTAAAGGGGAGAGTATCACCCCTCCACTTT
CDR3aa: CASSLKGRVSPLHF

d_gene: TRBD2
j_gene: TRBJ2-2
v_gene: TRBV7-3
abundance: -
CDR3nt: TGTGCCAGCAGCTCTTGGCTAGCGGGAGGGACCGGGGAGCTGTTTTTT
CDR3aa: CASSSWLAGGTGELFF

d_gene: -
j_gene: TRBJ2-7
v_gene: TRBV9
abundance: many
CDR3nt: TGTGCCAGCAGCGTAGATGGACGCGACTACGAGCAGTACTTC
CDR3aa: CASSVDGRDYEQYF

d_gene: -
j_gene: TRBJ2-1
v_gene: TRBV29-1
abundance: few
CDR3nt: TGCAGCGTTGTTTCCAGCAGTTTCAATGAGCAGTTCTTC
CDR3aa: CSVVSSSFNEQFF

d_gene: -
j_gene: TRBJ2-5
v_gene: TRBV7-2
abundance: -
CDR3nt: TGTGCCAGCAGCTTGTGGACTCCTCAAGAGACCCAGTACTTC
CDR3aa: CASSLWTPQETQYF

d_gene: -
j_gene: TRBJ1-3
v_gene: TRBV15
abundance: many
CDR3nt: TGTGCCACCAGCAGAGTTGGGGGGGCTGGAAACACCATATATTTT
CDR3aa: CATSRVGGAGNTIYF

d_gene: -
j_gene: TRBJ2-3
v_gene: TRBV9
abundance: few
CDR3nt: TGTGCCAGCAGCGTAGGCAAAACGGATACGCAGTATTTT
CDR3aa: CASSVGKTDTQYF

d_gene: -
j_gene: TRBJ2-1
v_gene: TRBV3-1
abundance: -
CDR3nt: TGTGCCAGCAGCCAAGCCTTCGAGAATGAGCAGTTCTTC
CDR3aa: CASSQAFENEQFF

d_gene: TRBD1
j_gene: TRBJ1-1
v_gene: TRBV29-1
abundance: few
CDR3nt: TGCAGCGTTGGGGGCGGGACAGCGAACACTGAAGCTTTCTTT
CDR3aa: CSVGGGTANTEAFF

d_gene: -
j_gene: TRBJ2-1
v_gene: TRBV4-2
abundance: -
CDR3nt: TGTGCCAGCAGCCAAGAGTATAAGAGTAGCGCCCAATTTGAGCAGTTCTTC
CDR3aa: CASSQEYKSSAQFEQFF

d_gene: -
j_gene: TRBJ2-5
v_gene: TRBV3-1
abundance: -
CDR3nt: TGTGCCAGCAGCCAAGGGGCACCCAGGGTAAATTGGGAGACCCAGTACTTC
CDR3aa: CASSQGAPRVNWETQYF

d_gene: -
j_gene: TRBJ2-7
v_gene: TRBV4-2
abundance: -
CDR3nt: TGTGCCAGCAGCCAACCCGGGCGGGGTTCGTCCTACGAGCAGTACTTC
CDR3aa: CASSQPGRGSSYEQYF

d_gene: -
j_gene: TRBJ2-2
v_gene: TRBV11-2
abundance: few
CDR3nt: TGTGCCAGCAGCTTTGGAAAGGGTGCCACCGGGGAGCTGTTTTTT
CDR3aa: CASSFGKGATGELFF

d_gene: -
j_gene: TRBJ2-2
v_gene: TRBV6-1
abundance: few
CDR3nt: TGTGCCAGCAGTGAAGCGCGATCTGCCGGGGAGCTGTTTTTT
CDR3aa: CASSEARSAGELFF

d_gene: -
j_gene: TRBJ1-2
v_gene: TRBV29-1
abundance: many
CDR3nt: TGCAGCGCTCAGATTCGAGACTATGGCTACACCTTC
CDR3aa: CSAQIRDYGYTF

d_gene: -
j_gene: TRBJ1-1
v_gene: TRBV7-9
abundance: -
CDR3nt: TGTGCCAGCAGCTTTCAGCCGAACACTGAAGCTTTCTTT
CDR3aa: CASSFQPNTEAFF

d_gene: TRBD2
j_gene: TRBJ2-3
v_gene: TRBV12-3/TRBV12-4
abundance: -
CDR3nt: TGTGCCAGCAGCCGCCCTGTCGGGACTAGCGGAGTGGGTACGCAGTATTTT
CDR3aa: CASSRPVGTSGVGTQYF

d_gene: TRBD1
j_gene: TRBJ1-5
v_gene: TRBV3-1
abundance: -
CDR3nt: TGTGCCAGCAGTCGCGACAGGGGTGATCAGCCCCAGCATTTT
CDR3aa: CASSRDRGDQPQHF

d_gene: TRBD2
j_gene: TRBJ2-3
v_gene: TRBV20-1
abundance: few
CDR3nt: TGCAGTGCTAGAGTCCCGACTAGCTTGAATACGCAGTATTTT
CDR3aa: CSARVPTSLNTQYF

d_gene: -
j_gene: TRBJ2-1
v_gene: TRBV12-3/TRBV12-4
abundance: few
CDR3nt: TGTGCCAGCAGTTTAAGCCTACGGAATGAGCAGTTCTTC
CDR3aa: CASSLSLRNEQFF

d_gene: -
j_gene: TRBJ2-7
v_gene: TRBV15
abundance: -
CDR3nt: TGTGCCACCAGCGACGGGACCAATGGATACGAGCAGTACTTC
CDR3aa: CATSDGTNGYEQYF

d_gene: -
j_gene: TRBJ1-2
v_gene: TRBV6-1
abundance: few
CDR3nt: TGTGCCAGCAGTGACCCACAGGCCCCCGGAGGCTACACCTTC
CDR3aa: CASSDPQAPGGYTF

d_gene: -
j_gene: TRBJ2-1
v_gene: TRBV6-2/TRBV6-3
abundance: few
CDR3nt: TGTGCCAGCAGAATGAGCTCCTACAATGAGCAGTTCTTC
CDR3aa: CASRMSSYNEQFF

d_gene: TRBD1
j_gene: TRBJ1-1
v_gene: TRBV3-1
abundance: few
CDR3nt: TGTGCCAGCAGCCATGGGACAGGGATCACTGAAGCTTTCTTT
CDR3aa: CASSHGTGITEAFF

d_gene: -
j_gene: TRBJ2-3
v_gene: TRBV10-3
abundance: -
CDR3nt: TGTGCCATCAGTGAGTCTGGAGGGCCCCGCACAGATACGCAGTATTTT
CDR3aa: CAISESGGPRTDTQYF

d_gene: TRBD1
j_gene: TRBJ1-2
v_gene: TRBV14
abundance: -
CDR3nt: TGTGCCAGCAGCCAAGTCCGCCAGGGGGGCGGCTACACCTTC
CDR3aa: CASSQVRQGGGYTF

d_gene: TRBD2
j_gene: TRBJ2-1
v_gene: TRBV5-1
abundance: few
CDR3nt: TGCGCCAGCAGTGTGGCGGGGGGGCCGTCTCGTTTTGACAATGAGCAGTTCTTC
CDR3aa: CASSVAGGPSRFDNEQFF

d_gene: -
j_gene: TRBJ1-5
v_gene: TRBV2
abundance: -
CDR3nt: TGTGCCAGCAGTTGGGCAGCCTTCAATCAGCCCCAGCATTTT
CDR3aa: CASSWAAFNQPQHF

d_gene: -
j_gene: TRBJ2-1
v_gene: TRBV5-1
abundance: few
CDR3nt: TGCGCCAGCAGCATATCCTACAATGAGCAGTTCTTC
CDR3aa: CASSISYNEQFF

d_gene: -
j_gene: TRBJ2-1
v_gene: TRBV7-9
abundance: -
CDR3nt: TGTGCCAGCAGCCGACCCGCAGACAATGAGCAGTTCTTC
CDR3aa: CASSRPADNEQFF

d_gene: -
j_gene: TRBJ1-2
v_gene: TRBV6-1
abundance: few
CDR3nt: TGTGCCAGCACCAAAATTGGGGGAGGGTATGGCTACACCTTC
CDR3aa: CASTKIGGGYGYTF

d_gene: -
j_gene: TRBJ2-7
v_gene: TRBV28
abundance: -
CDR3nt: TGTGCCAGCAGTTCCCACACGGTTGGGGATTTCTCCTACGAGCAGTACTTC
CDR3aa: CASSSHTVGDFSYEQYF

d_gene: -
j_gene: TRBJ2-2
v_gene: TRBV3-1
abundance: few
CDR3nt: TGTGCCAGCAGCCAAGGGGAGGTTTACACCGGGGAGCTGTTTTTT
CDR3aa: CASSQGEVYTGELFF

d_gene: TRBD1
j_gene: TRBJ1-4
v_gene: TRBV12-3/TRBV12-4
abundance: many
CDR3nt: TGTGCCAGCAAGCTGGGACAGGGGAATGAAAAACTGTTTTTT
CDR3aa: CASKLGQGNEKLFF

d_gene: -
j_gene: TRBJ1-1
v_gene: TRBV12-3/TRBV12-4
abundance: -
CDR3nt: TGTGCCAGCAGTTTTTGGCCGAACACTGAAGCTTTCTTT
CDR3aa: CASSFWPNTEAFF

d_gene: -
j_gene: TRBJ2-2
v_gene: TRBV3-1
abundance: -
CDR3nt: TGTGCCAGCAGCAAGTCCGGGTCTTTGTCCGGGGAGCTGTTTTTT
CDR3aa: CASSKSGSLSGELFF

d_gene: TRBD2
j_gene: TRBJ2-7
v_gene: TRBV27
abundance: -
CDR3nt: TGTGCCAGCAGTAAAACTAGCGGGAGGTACGAGCAGTACTTC
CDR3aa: CASSKTSGRYEQYF

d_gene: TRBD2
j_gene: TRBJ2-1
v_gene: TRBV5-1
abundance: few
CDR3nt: TGCGCCAGCAGCTCGGGACTAGCGGGGGGGCGGAATGAGCAGTTCTTC
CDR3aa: CASSSGLAGGRNEQFF